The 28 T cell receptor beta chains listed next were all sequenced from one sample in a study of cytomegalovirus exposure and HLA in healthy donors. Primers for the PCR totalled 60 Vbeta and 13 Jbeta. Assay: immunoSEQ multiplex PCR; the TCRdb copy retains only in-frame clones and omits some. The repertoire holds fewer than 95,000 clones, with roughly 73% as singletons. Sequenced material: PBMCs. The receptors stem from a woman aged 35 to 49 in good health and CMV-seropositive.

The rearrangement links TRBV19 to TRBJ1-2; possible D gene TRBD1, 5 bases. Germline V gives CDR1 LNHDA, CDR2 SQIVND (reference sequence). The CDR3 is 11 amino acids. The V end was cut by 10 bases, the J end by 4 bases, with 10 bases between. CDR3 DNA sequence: TGTGCCACAGGGCTCGGCTATGGCTACACCTTC. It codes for CATGLGYGYTF. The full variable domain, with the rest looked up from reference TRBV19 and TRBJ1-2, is DGGITQSPKYLFRKEGQNVTLSCEQNLNHDAMYWYRQDPGQGLRLIYYSQIVNDFQKGDIAEGYSVSREKKESFPLTVTSAQKNPTAFYLCATGLGYGYTFGSGTRLTVV.

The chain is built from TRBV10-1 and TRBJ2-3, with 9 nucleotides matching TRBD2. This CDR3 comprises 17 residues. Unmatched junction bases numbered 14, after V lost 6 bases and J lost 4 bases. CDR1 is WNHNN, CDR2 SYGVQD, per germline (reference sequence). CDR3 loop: CASRRRDSGSLPDTQYF. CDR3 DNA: TGCGCCAGCAGGCGACGCGATAGCGGGAGTTTGCCAGATACGCAGTATTTT.

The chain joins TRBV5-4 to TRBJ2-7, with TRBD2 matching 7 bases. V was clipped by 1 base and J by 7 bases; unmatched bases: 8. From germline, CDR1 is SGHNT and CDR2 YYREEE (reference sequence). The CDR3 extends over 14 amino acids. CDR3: CASSLPSGVGEQYF. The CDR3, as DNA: TGTGCCAGCAGCTTGCCCAGCGGGGTGGGGGAGCAGTACTTC.

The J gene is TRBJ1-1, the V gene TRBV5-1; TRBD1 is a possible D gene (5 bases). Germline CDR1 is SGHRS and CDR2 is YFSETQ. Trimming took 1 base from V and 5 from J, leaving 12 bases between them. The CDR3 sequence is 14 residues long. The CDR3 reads CASSLTAGKTEAFF. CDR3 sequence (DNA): TGCGCCAGCAGCTTGACGGCAGGGAAAACTGAAGCTTTCTTT.

CDR3 DNA: TGTGCCAGCAGCCAGGGACAGTTGAATTCACCCCTCCACTTT. It codes for CASSQGQLNSPLHF. The rearrangement joins TRBV7-9 to TRBJ1-6; TRBD1 aligns across 7 bases. This CDR3 spans 14 amino acids. Germline CDR1 is SEHNR and CDR2 is FQNEAQ (reference sequence). The trim removed 5 bases at V and 7 bases at J, leaving 5 bases unmatched. The entire variable domain, with the rest obtained from reference TRBV7-9 and TRBJ1-6, is as follows: DTGVSQNPRHKITKRGQNVTFRCDPISEHNRLYWYRQTLGQGPEFLTYFQNEAQLEKSRLLSDRFSAERPKGSFSTLEIQRTEQGDSAMYLCASSQGQLNSPLHFGNGTRLTVT.

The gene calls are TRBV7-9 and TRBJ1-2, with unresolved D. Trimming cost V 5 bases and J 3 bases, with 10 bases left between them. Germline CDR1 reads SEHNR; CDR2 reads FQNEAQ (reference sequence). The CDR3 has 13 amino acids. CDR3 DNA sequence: TGTGCCAGCAGCGCAACCGGGGACTATGGCTACACCTTC. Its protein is CASSATGDYGYTF.

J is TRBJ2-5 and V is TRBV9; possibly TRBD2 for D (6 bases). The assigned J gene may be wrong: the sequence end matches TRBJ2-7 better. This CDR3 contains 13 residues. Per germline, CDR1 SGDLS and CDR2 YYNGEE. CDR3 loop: CASSETSLDEQYF. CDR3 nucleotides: TGTGCCAGCAGCGAGACTAGTCTGGACGAGCAGTACTTC.

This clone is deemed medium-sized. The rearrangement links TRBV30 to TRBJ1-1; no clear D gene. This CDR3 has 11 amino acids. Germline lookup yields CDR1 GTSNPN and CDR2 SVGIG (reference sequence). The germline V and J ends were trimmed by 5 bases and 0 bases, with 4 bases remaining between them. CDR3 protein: CAWVLNTEAFF. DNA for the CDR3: TGTGCCTGGGTCTTGAACACTGAAGCTTTCTTT.

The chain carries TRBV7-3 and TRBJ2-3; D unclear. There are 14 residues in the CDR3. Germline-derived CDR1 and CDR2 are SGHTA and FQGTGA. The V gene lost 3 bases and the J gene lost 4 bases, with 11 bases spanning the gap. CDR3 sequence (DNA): TGTGCCAGCAGCTTCGCCGATGGCCCAGATACGCAGTATTTT. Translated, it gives CASSFADGPDTQYF. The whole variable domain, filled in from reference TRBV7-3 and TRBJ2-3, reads GAGVSQTPSNKVTEKGKYVELRCDPISGHTALYWYRQSLGQGPEFLIYFQGTGAADDSGLPNDRFFAVRPEGSVSTLKIQRTERGDSAVYLCASSFADGPDTQYFGPGTRLTVL.

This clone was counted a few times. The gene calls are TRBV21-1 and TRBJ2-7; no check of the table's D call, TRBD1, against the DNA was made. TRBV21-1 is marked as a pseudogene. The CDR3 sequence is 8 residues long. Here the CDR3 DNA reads TGTGCCGGGTGGACAGATACTTTC. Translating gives CAGWTDTF.

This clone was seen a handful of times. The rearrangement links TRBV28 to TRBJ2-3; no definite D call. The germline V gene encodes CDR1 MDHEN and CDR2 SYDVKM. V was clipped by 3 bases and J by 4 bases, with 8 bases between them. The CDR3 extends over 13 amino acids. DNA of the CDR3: TGTGCCAGCAGTTTTTCGAGCCCAGATACGCAGTATTTT. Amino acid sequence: CASSFSSPDTQYF.

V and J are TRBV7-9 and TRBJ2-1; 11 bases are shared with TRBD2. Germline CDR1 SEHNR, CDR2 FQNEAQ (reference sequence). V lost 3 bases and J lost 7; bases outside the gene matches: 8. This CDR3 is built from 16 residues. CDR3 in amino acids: CASSLVLAGVGNEQFF. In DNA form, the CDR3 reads TGTGCCAGCAGCTTGGTACTAGCGGGAGTTGGGAATGAGCAGTTCTTC. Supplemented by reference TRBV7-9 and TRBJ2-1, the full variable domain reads DTGVSQNPRHKITKRGQNVTFRCDPISEHNRLYWYRQTLGQGPEFLTYFQNEAQLEKSRLLSDRFSAERPKGSFSTLEIQRTEQGDSAMYLCASSLVLAGVGNEQFFGPGTRLTVL.

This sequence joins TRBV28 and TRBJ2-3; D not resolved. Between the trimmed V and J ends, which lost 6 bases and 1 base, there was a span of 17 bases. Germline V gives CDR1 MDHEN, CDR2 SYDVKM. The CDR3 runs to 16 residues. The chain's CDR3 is CASSLGQVVGTDTQYF. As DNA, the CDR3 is TGTGCCAGCAGCCTTGGCCAGGTAGTTGGCACAGATACGCAGTATTTT. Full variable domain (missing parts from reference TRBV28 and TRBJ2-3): DVKVTQSSRYLVKRTGEKVFLECVQDMDHENMFWYRQDPGLGLRLIYFSYDVKMKEKGDIPEGYSVSREKKERFSLILESASTNQTSMYLCASSLGQVVGTDTQYFGPGTRLTVL.

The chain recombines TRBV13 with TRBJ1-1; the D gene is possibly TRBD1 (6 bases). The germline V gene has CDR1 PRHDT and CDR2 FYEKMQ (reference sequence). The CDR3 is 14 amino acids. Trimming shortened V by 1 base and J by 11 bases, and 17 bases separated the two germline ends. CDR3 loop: CASSLEGGGDVAFF. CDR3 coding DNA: TGTGCCAGCAGCTTAGAGGGGGGAGGGGACGTGGCTTTCTTT.

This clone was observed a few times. The CDR3 nucleotides are TGTGCCAGCGCTGAGTCTAACTATGGCTACACCTTC. Its translation: CASAESNYGYTF. V usage is TRBV6-6 and J usage is TRBJ1-2; D is undetermined. The CDR3 is 12 residues long. V was shortened by 8 bases and J by 0 bases, with 7 bases between the two germline ends. Germline CDR1 reads MNHNY; CDR2 reads SVGAGI (reference sequence).

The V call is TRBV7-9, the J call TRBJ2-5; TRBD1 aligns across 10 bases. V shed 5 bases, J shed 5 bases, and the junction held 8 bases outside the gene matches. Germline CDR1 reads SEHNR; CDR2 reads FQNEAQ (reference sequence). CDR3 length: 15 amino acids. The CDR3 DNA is TGTGCCAGCAGCACGGGACAGGGGAGTTGGGAGACCCAGTACTTC. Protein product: CASSTGQGSWETQYF.

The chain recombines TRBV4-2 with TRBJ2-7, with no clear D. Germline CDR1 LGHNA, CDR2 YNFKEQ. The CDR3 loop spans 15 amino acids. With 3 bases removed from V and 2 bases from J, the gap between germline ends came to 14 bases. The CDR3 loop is CASSHGSTPAYEQYF. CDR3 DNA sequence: TGTGCCAGCAGCCATGGTTCAACACCCGCCTACGAGCAGTACTTC.

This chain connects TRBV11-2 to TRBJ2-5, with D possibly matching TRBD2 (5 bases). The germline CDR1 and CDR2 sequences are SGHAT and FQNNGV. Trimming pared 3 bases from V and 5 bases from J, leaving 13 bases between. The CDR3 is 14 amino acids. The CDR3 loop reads CASSFGEPRETQYF. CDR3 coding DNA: TGTGCCAGCAGCTTCGGGGAGCCAAGGGAGACCCAGTACTTC.

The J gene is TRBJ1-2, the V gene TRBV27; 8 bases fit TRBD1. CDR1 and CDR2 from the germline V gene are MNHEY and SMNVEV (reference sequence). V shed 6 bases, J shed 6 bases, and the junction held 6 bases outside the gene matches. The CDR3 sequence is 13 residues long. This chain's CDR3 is CASSLRTGNGYTF. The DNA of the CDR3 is TGTGCCAGCAGCCTCCGGACAGGGAATGGCTACACCTTC.

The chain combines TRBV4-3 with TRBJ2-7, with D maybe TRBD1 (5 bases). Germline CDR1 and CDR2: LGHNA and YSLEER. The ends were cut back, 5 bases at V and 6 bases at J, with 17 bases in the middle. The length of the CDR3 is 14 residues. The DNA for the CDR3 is TGCGCCAGCAGCATGGGGCTAGTCGAGGTCGAGCAGTACTTC. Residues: CASSMGLVEVEQYF.

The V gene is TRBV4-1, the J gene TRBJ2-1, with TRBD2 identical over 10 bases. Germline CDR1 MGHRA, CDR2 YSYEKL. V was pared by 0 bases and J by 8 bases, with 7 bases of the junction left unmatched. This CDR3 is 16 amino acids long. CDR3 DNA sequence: TGCGCCAGCAGCCAAGATGACAGCGGGAGGGCCGATGAGCAGTTCTTC. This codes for CASSQDDSGRADEQFF.

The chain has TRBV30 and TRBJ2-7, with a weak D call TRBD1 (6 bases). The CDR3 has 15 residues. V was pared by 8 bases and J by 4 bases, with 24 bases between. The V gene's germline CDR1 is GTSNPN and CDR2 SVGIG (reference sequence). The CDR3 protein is CARNTPPGQSYEQYF. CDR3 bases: TGTGCCAGAAATACCCCCCCAGGACAGAGTTACGAGCAGTACTTC.

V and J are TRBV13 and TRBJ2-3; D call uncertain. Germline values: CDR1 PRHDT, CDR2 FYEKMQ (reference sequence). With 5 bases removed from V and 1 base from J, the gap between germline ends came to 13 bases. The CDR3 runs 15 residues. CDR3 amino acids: CASSPSLGGTDTQYF. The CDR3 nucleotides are TGTGCCAGCAGCCCTAGTCTCGGTGGCACAGATACGCAGTATTTT.

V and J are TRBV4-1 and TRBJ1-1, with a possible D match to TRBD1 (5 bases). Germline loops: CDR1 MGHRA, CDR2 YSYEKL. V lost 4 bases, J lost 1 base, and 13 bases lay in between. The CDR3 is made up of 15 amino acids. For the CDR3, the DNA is TGCGCCAGCAGCCGGGGGGACGGGGAGAACACTGAAGCTTTCTTT. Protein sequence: CASSRGDGENTEAFF.

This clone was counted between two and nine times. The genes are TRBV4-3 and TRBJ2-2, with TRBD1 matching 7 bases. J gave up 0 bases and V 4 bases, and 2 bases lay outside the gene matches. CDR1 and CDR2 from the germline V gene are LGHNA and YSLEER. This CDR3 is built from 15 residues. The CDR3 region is CASSPQGANTGELFF. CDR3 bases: TGCGCCAGCAGCCCCCAGGGGGCGAACACCGGGGAGCTGTTTTTT.

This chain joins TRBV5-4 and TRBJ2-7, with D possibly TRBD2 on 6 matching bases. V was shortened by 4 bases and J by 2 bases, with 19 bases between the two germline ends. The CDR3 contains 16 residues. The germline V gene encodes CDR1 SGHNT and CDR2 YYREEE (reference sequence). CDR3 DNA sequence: TGTGCCAGCAGCGACTTTTTGGCCGGGGGTACCTACGAGCAGTACTTC. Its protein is CASSDFLAGGTYEQYF.

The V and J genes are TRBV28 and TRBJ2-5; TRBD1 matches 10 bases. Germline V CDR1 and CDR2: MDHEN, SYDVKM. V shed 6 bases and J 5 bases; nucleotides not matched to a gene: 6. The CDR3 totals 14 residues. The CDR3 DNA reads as TGTGCCAGCAGCCGACAGGGGGCGCGCGAGACCCAGTACTTC. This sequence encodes CASSRQGARETQYF.

CDR3 nucleotide sequence: TGCGCCAGCAGCGCGGTAACAGATACGCAGTATTTT. Translated, it gives CASSAVTDTQYF. The rearrangement uses TRBV5-1 and TRBJ2-3; D remains unclear. With 4 bases removed from V and 3 bases from J, the gap between germline ends came to 6 bases. Looked up from germline, CDR1 is SGHRS and CDR2 is YFSETQ. This CDR3 is 12 amino acids long. The full variable domain, rest sourced from reference TRBV5-1 and TRBJ2-3, is KAGVTQTPRYLIKTRGQQVTLSCSPISGHRSVSWYQQTPGQGLQFLFEYFSETQRNKGNFPGRFSGRQFSNSRSEMNVSTLELGDSALYLCASSAVTDTQYFGPGTRLTVL.